This T cell receptor beta chain was sequenced in a study of T cell responses to AZD1222 COVID-19 vaccine. The wider study: Second doses were pooled across both intervals (about 4 or about 12 weeks).

Sequencing was performed with immunoSEQ multiplex PCR; in TCRdb, only in-frame clones are kept and a portion is missing. Found here are about 130,000 clones, around 84% of them singletons; the top ten hold around 10%. Note on this clone: What it recognizes is unknown.

V lost 4 bases to trimming and J lost 4 bases; unmatched junction nucleotides: 10. CDR3 length: 16 residues. The germline CDR1 and CDR2 sequences are SGHRS and YFSETQ. The study, taken as a whole, reports: No repertoire was sampled before or during the peak T cell response, only after it.

This material consisted of peripheral blood, taken on day 0 of AZD1222 vaccination. The V and J genes are TRBV5-1 and TRBJ2-1; the match to TRBD2 covers 8 bases. The sequence was obtained from an adult in good health. The CDR3 spells CASSTHGGGKYNEQFF. DNA of the CDR3: TGCGCCAGCAGCACACATGGCGGGGGGAAATACAATGAGCAGTTCTTC.